The source of this T cell receptor (beta chain) is a study of cytomegalovirus exposure and HLA in healthy donors. For the study at large: About four fifths of around 400 genotyped donors fell in the Caucasian-associated ancestry cluster. The study's findings and limits: The authors excluded some V segments, including TRBV6-2 and TRBV6-3, as indistinguishable. Under in vitro conditions, three CMV-associated chains were confirmed as specific for CMV antigens. Analyzed later, most CMV-associated TCR beta chains appeared HLA-restricted.

Trimming cost V 5 bases and J 5 bases; bases outside gene matches: 4. The CDR3 is made up of 13 amino acids. Per germline, CDR1 SEHNR and CDR2 FQNEAQ (reference sequence). Concerning this clone: What it binds is unknown.

It was with 60 Vbeta and 13 Jbeta primers that the PCR ran. Only in-frame clones appear in the TCRdb table, and some are missing; sequencing was by immunoSEQ multiplex PCR. Found here are about 140,000 clones, roughly 80% of them singletons; the top ten hold 2% to 2.5%. The clonotype was recovered from a man between 25 and 39 years old in good health and CMV-seronegative. The sample was PBMCs. The J gene is TRBJ1-2, the V gene TRBV7-9; 8 bases are shared with TRBD1. In nucleotides, the CDR3 is TGTGCCAGCAGCCAGACAGGGGAATATGGCTACACCTTC. It yields the protein CASSQTGEYGYTF.